The present T cell receptor (beta chain) was sequenced within a study of human T cells and chemical hapten exposure. Looking at the study overall: Sensitizing treatment utilized 2% DPC over a roughly 2 cm by roughly 2 cm portion of upper inner arm skin. The cohort included alopecia areata under or over 50% scalp, totalis and universalis.

This CDR3 is 11 amino acids long. V gave up 6 bases and J gave up 5 bases, with 7 bases separating them. Germline lookup yields CDR1 MDHEN and CDR2 SYDVKM. This clonotype has just a few counts. The time point was: patch test 2, 6 weeks after DPC sensitization. This sample's treatment: therapeutic diphenylcyclopropenone sensitization with weekly scalp DPC. In the library, unique molecular identifiers were attached to individual cDNA molecules. In TCRdb, the RACE reads were re-called with MiXCR into one record per CDR3 protein. This sample has about 96,000 distinct CDR3 sequences, with 9.3% found just once.

The receptor was isolated from a woman in her 40s with alopecia areata. Some clones in this sample may be carry-over from other donors' samples. This specimen was whole blood, taken in connection with sensitization to the hapten diphenylcyclopropenone (DPC). The rearrangement joins TRBV28 to TRBJ1-2; D unclear. CDR3 nucleotides: TGTGCCAGCAGCCAAAATTATGGCTACACCTTC. Protein sequence: CASSQNYGYTF.